This paragraph reports one T cell receptor beta chain. Genomic DNA served as template for TCR beta VDJ and CDR3 profiling. MiXCR was run by TCRdb on the reads, yielding one entry per CDR3 protein. Of about 150,000 distinct CDR3 sequences in the sample, approximately 52% are singletons; the top ten hold less than 15%. The CDR3 contains 11 residues. Germline loops: CDR1 SGDLS, CDR2 YYNGEE. With 5 bases removed from V and 4 bases from J, the gap between germline ends came to 6 bases. This record belongs to a study of CD8+CD57+ T cells in acquired aplastic anemia. Study in general: DNA per sorted CD4+ or CD8+ sample ranged about 0.2 to 30 ug, averaging about 3 ug.

Only patients with CD8+CD57+ cell expansion on flow cytometry were chosen for sequencing. The origin of this receptor is a human donor with aplastic anemia. Specimen: sorted CD4+, CD8+, or CD8+CD57+ T cells (not recorded which) from PBMCs. The gene calls are TRBV9 and TRBJ1-1; D remains ambiguous. CDR3 coding DNA: TGTGCCAGCAGTCCTATCACTGAAGCTTTCTTT. It is translated as CASSPITEAFF.